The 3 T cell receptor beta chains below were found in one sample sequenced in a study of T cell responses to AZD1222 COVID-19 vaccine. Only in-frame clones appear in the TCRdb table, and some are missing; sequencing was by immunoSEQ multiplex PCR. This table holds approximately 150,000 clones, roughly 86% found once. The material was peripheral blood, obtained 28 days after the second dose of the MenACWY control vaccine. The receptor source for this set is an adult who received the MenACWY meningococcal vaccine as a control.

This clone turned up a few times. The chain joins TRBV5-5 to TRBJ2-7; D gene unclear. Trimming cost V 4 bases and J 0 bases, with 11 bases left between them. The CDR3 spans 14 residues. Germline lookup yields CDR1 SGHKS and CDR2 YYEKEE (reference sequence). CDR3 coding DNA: TGTGCCAGCAGCCCCTCGCCCGCCTCCTACGAGCAGTACTTC. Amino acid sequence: CASSPSPASYEQYF.

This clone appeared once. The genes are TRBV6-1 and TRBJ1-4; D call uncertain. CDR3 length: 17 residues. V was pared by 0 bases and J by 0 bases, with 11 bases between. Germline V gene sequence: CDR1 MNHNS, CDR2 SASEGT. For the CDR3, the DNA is TGTGCCAGCAGTGAAGCTCTCACGCCGGCAACTAATGAAAAACTGTTTTTT. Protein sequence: CASSEALTPATNEKLFF.

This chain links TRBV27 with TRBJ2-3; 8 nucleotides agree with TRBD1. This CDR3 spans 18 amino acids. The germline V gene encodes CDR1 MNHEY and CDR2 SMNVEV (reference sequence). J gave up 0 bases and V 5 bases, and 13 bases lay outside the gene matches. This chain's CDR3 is CASSPSTGEPYSTDTQYF. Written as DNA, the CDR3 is TGTGCCAGCAGTCCCTCGACAGGGGAGCCCTACAGCACAGATACGCAGTATTTT.